This T cell receptor (beta chain) comes out of a study of cytomegalovirus exposure and HLA in healthy donors. The CDR3 consists of 13 residues. Trimming stripped 3 bases from V and 5 bases from J, with 13 bases between. The germline CDR1 and CDR2 sequences are SQVTM and ANQGSEA. As regards this clone: Its antigen is undetermined.

Overall study findings and caveats: The tendency of first-cohort TCR clusters to co-occur in the 120 or so validation repertoires was the finding of a later analysis.

TCRdb's copy holds only in-frame clones and misses some; the assay was immunoSEQ multiplex PCR. Among 200,000 or so clones listed, 90% to 95% were seen once. Sequencing was performed on PBMCs. This receptor was taken from a woman aged 18 to 35 in good health and CMV-seronegative. The rearrangement joins TRBV29-1 to TRBJ1-2, with D uncertain. The CDR3 sequence: CSVDGEEGYGYTF. The CDR3 DNA is TGCAGCGTTGACGGGGAAGAAGGATATGGCTACACCTTC.